A single sample gave rise to the 15 T cell receptor beta chains below, sequenced in a study of cytomegalovirus exposure and HLA in healthy donors (dated by TCRdb to the late 2010s). Receptors were amplified or captured by the immunoSEQ multiplex PCR assay. A mixture of 60 forward primers for TCR Vbeta segments and 13 reverse primers for TCR Jbeta segments was used in the multiplex PCR. What TCRdb holds here is the immuneACCESS table cut down to in-frame rearrangements. Part of the clones is not present; checked against another copy, under half of the missing clones reflect an unresolved V gene, and the others are unexplained. The sample table contains about 160,000 clones; only one count was recorded for roughly 80% of them. Over 1.3% of the sample is in the top ten clones. The sequenced sample consisted of PBMCs. The source of these receptors is a man aged 18 to 29 in good health and CMV-seronegative.

The chain is built from TRBV4-3 and TRBJ2-2; 7 nucleotides line up with TRBD2. This CDR3 comprises 15 residues. Germline V CDR1 and CDR2: LGHNA, YSLEER. The trim removed 0 bases at V and 5 bases at J, leaving 3 bases unmatched. CDR3 nucleotides: TGCGCCAGCAGCCAAGATCGGGGGGAGACCGGGGAGCTGTTTTTT. The encoded protein is CASSQDRGETGELFF.

This sequence joins TRBV9 and TRBJ1-2; the match to TRBD1 covers 7 bases. After removal of 0 bases from V and 4 bases from J, the junction contained 6 bases not matched to a gene. CDR1 is SGDLS, CDR2 YYNGEE, per germline. CDR3 length: 15 residues. The CDR3 DNA sequence: TGTGCCAGCAGCGTAGGGGGACAGCCCAGCTATGGCTACACCTTC. It translates to CASSVGGQPSYGYTF.

This chain links TRBV25-1 with TRBJ1-4; tentative D call: TRBD1 (5 bases). Trimming pared 7 bases from V and 5 bases from J, leaving 14 bases between. Per the germline V gene, CDR1 is MGHDK and CDR2 is SYGVNS. This CDR3 spans 14 amino acids. Here the CDR3 DNA reads TGTGCCAGCACTGGTTGGGCAGGGAATGAAAAACTGTTTTTT. It specifies CASTGWAGNEKLFF.

The V and J genes are TRBV2 and TRBJ2-5; no clear D gene. This CDR3 region has 13 residues. V lost 10 bases to trimming and J lost 7 bases, with 19 bases between them. CDR1 and CDR2 (germline): SNHLY, FYNNEI. The CDR3: CAIGSSGGGTQYF. CDR3 nucleotide sequence: TGTGCCATCGGCTCTAGTGGTGGTGGGACCCAGTACTTC. The full variable domain, with the rest looked up from reference TRBV2 and TRBJ2-5, is EPEVTQTPSHQVTQMGQEVILRCVPISNHLYFYWYRQILGQKVEFLVSFYNNEISEKSEIFDDQFSVERPDGSNFTLKIRSTKLEDSAMYFCAIGSSGGGTQYFGPGTRLLVL.

The J gene is TRBJ1-1, the V gene TRBV6-6; 8 positions match TRBD1. The length of the CDR3 is 13 residues. Trimming removed 7 bases from V and 6 bases from J; junction bases left unmatched: 7. The germline V gene has CDR1 MNHNY and CDR2 SVGAGI (reference sequence). The CDR3 DNA sequence: TGTGCCAGCACCCCAGGGGGCTACCCTGAAGCTTTCTTT. It is translated as CASTPGGYPEAFF.

This sequence joins TRBV11-2 and TRBJ1-6; D unclear. Per germline, CDR1 SGHAT and CDR2 FQNNGV. The CDR3 has 16 residues. The V end lost 8 bases, the J end lost 7 bases, and 21 bases lay between the germline ends. Here the CDR3 DNA reads TGTGCCAGCCGATTATTGAGAGGGCCTAGGAATTCACCCCTCCACTTT. Encoded protein: CASRLLRGPRNSPLHF. The whole variable domain, filled in from reference TRBV11-2 and TRBJ1-6, reads EAGVAQSPRYKIIEKRQSVAFWCNPISGHATLYWYQQILGQGPKLLIQFQNNGVVDDSQLPKDRFSAERLKGVDSTLKIQPAKLEDSAVYLCASRLLRGPRNSPLHFGNGTRLTVT.

This clone appeared once. The chain combines TRBV6-1 with TRBJ2-1; possible D gene TRBD2, 5 bases. The CDR3 runs 12 residues. The V end was cut by 3 bases, the J end by 12 bases, with 12 bases between. Germline-derived CDR1 and CDR2 are MNHNS and SASEGT. Written as DNA, the CDR3 is TGTGCCAGCAGTGAGTTCGGGAAGAGGCAGTTCTTC. Protein product: CASSEFGKRQFF.

The chain joins TRBV5-4 to TRBJ2-3, with 15 bases matching TRBD2. The CDR3 covers 18 residues. Germline values: CDR1 SGHNT, CDR2 YYREEE (reference sequence). The trim removed 4 bases at V and 3 bases at J, leaving 9 bases unmatched. The CDR3 loop reads CASSGGLAGGLRTDTQYF. The CDR3 DNA reads as TGTGCCAGCAGCGGGGGACTAGCGGGAGGACTCCGAACAGATACGCAGTATTTT.

This chain links TRBV28 with TRBJ2-7; weak D call: TRBD1 (6 bases). In germline, CDR1 is MDHEN, CDR2 SYDVKM. This CDR3 is built from 17 residues. Trimming shortened V by 1 base and J by 0 bases, and 16 bases separated the two germline ends. In DNA form, the CDR3 reads TGTGCCAGCAGTTTATCCTCTGGGGACACACGCTCCTACGAGCAGTACTTC. Translation: CASSLSSGDTRSYEQYF.

This sequence joins TRBV14 and TRBJ2-5, with TRBD2 identical over 14 bases. The V gene end was trimmed by 1 base and the J gene end by 7 bases; junction bases not matched to a gene: 5. Germline V gives CDR1 SGHDN, CDR2 FVKESK. The CDR3 has 16 residues. This CDR3 reads CASSQAGLAGAGTQYF. The CDR3 DNA is TGTGCCAGCAGCCAAGCGGGACTAGCGGGAGCGGGGACCCAGTACTTC.

This clone came up many times. The chain links TRBV5-6 to TRBJ1-1; possibly TRBD1 for D (5 bases). Trimming pared 4 bases from V and 4 bases from J, leaving 11 bases between. CDR3 size: 13 residues. Germline V CDR1 and CDR2: SGHDT, YYEEEE. The CDR3 is CASSLPGGTEAFF. The CDR3 bases are TGTGCCAGCAGCCTCCCCGGGGGCACTGAAGCTTTCTTT. Complete variable domain (other parts from reference TRBV5-6 and TRBJ1-1): DAGVTQSPTHLIKTRGQQVTLRCSPKSGHDTVSWYQQALGQGPQFIFQYYEEEERQRGNFPDRFSGHQFPNYSSELNVNALLLGDSALYLCASSLPGGTEAFFGQGTRLTVV.

The chain links TRBV5-1 to TRBJ2-2; 7 bases fit TRBD1. CDR3 length: 13 residues. With 2 bases clipped from V and 7 bases from J, the junction kept 2 bases outside the gene matches. Germline-derived CDR1 and CDR2 are SGHRS and YFSETQ. The chain's CDR3 is CASSLGGVGELFF. CDR3 nucleotide sequence: TGCGCCAGCAGCTTAGGGGGCGTCGGGGAGCTGTTTTTT. The whole variable domain, remainder taken from reference TRBV5-1 and TRBJ2-2, is KAGVTQTPRYLIKTRGQQVTLSCSPISGHRSVSWYQQTPGQGLQFLFEYFSETQRNKGNFPGRFSGRQFSNSRSEMNVSTLELGDSALYLCASSLGGVGELFFGEGSRLTVL.

The V and J genes are TRBV6-1 and TRBJ2-7, with D unresolved. V gave up 2 bases and J gave up 2 bases, with 16 bases separating them. Germline V CDR1 and CDR2: MNHNS, SASEGT. The CDR3 sequence is 16 residues long. CDR3 in amino acids: CASSEIIASGPYEQYF. CDR3 DNA sequence: TGTGCCAGCAGTGAAATAATCGCGAGTGGTCCCTACGAGCAGTACTTC.

CDR3 sequence reads: CASSPGLATDTQYF. The CDR3, as DNA: TGTGCCAGCAGTCCGGGACTAGCAACAGATACGCAGTATTTT. The V and J genes are TRBV27 and TRBJ2-3; 9 nucleotides align to TRBD2. Germline-derived CDR1 and CDR2 are MNHEY and SMNVEV (reference sequence). There are 14 residues in the CDR3. The trim removed 5 bases at V and 3 bases at J, leaving 3 bases unmatched.

The V gene is TRBV30, the J gene TRBJ2-7; D possibly corresponds to TRBD1 (6 bases). CDR3 length: 14 amino acids. V shed 1 base and J shed 5 bases, with 15 bases lying between them. The germline gives CDR1 GTSNPN, CDR2 SVGIG (reference sequence). CDR3 nucleotide sequence: TGTGCCTGGAGTGATGGCACAGGGTCCCACGAGCAGTACTTC. Its protein is CAWSDGTGSHEQYF.